These 31 T cell receptor beta chains originate from one sample sequenced in a study of T cell repertoires in cytomegalovirus infection. TCRdb re-called the reads through MiXCR, storing one row per CDR3 protein. The repertoire has roughly 500,000 distinct CDR3 sequences, 15% to 20% of them found once; the top ten carry roughly a quarter. The sample consisted of CD8+ T cells from PBMCs. The receptors here all came from a human donor in good health (CMV status not recorded). Some clones in this sample may be carry-over from other donors' samples.

This clonotype was detected ten times or more. The V gene is TRBV5-6, the J gene TRBJ2-1, with D possibly TRBD2 on 5 matching bases. Germline-derived CDR1 and CDR2 are SGHDT and YYEEEE. The CDR3 length is 22 residues. Trimming removed 3 bases from V and 6 bases from J, with 37 bases in between. CDR3 in amino acids: CASSSRTEDSVVRPPTTNEQFF. For the CDR3, the DNA is TGTGCCAGCAGCTCCCGGACGGAGGACTCGGTAGTCCGACCCCCTACGACCAATGAGCAGTTCTTC.

For this clonotype: Given a much more abundant clone one base away, this may be a read error. The chain joins TRBV27 to TRBJ2-3, with D maybe TRBD2 (7 bases). Trimming pared 6 bases from V and 3 bases from J, leaving 28 bases between. This CDR3 is built from 19 residues. Germline-derived CDR1 and CDR2 are MNHEY and SMNVEV (reference sequence). The CDR3 DNA reads TGTGCCAGCAGCCCCGAAGGAATGGGGGGGCCGACGTCAACAGATACGCAGTATTTT. It is translated as CASSPEGMGGPTSTDTQYF.

This clonotype came up a few times. The chain has TRBV6-6 and TRBJ1-6; possible D gene TRBD1, 5 bases. Germline lookup yields CDR1 MNHNY and CDR2 SVGAGI (reference sequence). Deletions cut 5 bases from V and 8 bases from J, with 16 bases between. CDR3 length equals 15 residues. CDR3 sequence: CASSTKGDRDSPLHF. The CDR3 DNA reads TGTGCCAGCAGTACCAAAGGAGACAGAGATTCACCCCTCCACTTT.

This clonotype was observed many times. The J gene is TRBJ2-2, the V gene TRBV7-9; D is unresolved. There are 17 residues in the CDR3. Germline-derived CDR1 and CDR2 are SEHNR and FQNEAQ (reference sequence). The ends were cut back, 1 base at V and 0 bases at J, with 12 bases in the middle. The CDR3 sequence: CASSLVIGPTNTGELFF. The CDR3 nucleotides are TGTGCCAGCAGCTTAGTAATTGGGCCTACGAACACCGGGGAGCTGTTTTTT.

The rearrangement links TRBV2 to TRBJ1-5; no firm D call. Germline CDR1 and CDR2: SNHLY and FYNNEI. Trimming took 2 bases from V and 0 from J, leaving 5 bases between them. The CDR3 is 14 residues long. The CDR3 coding sequence is TGTGCCAGCAGTGAACCAGATAGCAATCAGCCCCAGCATTTT. Residues: CASSEPDSNQPQHF.

This clonotype was detected ten times or more. J is TRBJ2-3 and V is TRBV11-2; no clear D gene. From germline, CDR1 is SGHAT and CDR2 FQNNGV. There are 17 residues in the CDR3. Trimming pared 3 bases from V and 1 base from J, leaving 17 bases between. CDR3 amino acids: CASSLDIRTLGTDTQYF. CDR3 DNA: TGTGCCAGCAGCTTGGATATTAGGACCCTGGGCACAGATACGCAGTATTTT.

The sample holds many counts of this clonotype. This chain uses TRBV11-2 with TRBJ1-1; D is perhaps TRBD1 (5 bases). V was shortened by 5 bases and J by 5 bases, with 18 bases between the two germline ends. The CDR3 consists of 15 residues. Germline assignment: CDR1 SGHAT and CDR2 FQNNGV. CDR3 protein: CASSPPLGEWTEAFF. CDR3 DNA: TGTGCCAGCAGCCCCCCATTGGGGGAGTGGACTGAAGCTTTCTTT. Complete variable domain (other parts from reference TRBV11-2 and TRBJ1-1): EAGVAQSPRYKIIEKRQSVAFWCNPISGHATLYWYQQILGQGPKLLIQFQNNGVVDDSQLPKDRFSAERLKGVDSTLKIQPAKLEDSAVYLCASSPPLGEWTEAFFGQGTRLTVV.

V is TRBV4-2 and J is TRBJ2-1; D uncertain. With 0 bases removed from V and 8 bases from J, the gap between germline ends came to 14 bases. Germline lookup yields CDR1 LGHNA and CDR2 YNFKEQ. There are 15 residues in the CDR3. The CDR3 DNA is TGTGCCAGCAGCCAAGATGGTGGAACAGTTGATGAGCAGTTCTTC. The encoded protein is CASSQDGGTVDEQFF.

This clonotype was detected ten times or more. The chain recombines TRBV12-3 or TRBV12-4 with TRBJ2-7; D possibly corresponds to TRBD1 (5 bases). V lost 7 bases, J lost 3 bases, and 16 bases lay in between. The CDR3 consists of 14 residues. The CDR3 sequence: CASTLGVMSYEQYF. CDR3 nucleotides: TGTGCCAGCACCCTAGGGGTGATGAGCTACGAGCAGTACTTC.

V gene TRBV7-6 combines with J gene TRBJ1-6; 8 nucleotides match TRBD1. This CDR3 region has 16 residues. The germline V gene has CDR1 SGHVS and CDR2 FNYEAQ. Trimming cost V 5 bases and J 2 bases; bases outside gene matches: 5. The CDR3 nucleotides read TGTGCCAGCAGCCCCCCGGGACAGGCCTATAATTCACCCCTCCACTTT. Translation gives CASSPPGQAYNSPLHF.

CDR3 region: CSASELRLAYNEQFF. The CDR3 DNA reads TGCAGTGCTAGCGAACTGAGATTAGCCTACAATGAGCAGTTCTTC. The genes are TRBV20-1 and TRBJ2-1; no definite D call. The CDR3 is made up of 15 amino acids. CDR1 DFQATT and CDR2 SNEGSKA come from the germline V gene (reference sequence). V lost 3 bases, J lost 2 bases, and 14 bases lay in between.

This clonotype was counted at least ten times. J is TRBJ2-4 and V is TRBV7-9, with 7 bases identical to TRBD2. The CDR3 consists of 16 residues. Per the germline V gene, CDR1 is SEHNR and CDR2 is FQNEAQ (reference sequence). V lost 3 bases and J lost 1; bases outside the gene matches: 6. CDR3 in DNA: TGTGCCAGCAGCTTCGGGGGAGGGGAGGCCAAAAACATTCAGTACTTC. It encodes CASSFGGGEAKNIQYF.

This clonotype was seen repeatedly, ten times or more. CDR3 sequence: CASSSIRGILAYEQYF. CDR3 in DNA: TGTGCCAGCAGTTCAATCAGGGGGATCCTGGCCTACGAGCAGTACTTC. The chain carries TRBV12-3 or TRBV12-4 and TRBJ2-7, with 7 bases identical to TRBD1. The length of the CDR3 is 16 residues. With 4 bases clipped from V and 2 bases from J, the junction kept 11 bases outside the gene matches.

This clonotype turned up a few times. V usage is TRBV6-5 and J usage is TRBJ1-6; D possibly corresponds to TRBD1 (5 bases). Germline V gene sequence: CDR1 MNHEY, CDR2 SVGAGI. This CDR3 spans 16 amino acids. V was clipped by 2 bases and J by 7 bases, with 15 bases between them. As DNA, the CDR3 is TGTGCCAGCAGTTACACCGCCGAGGGGACCAATTCACCCCTCCACTTT. Its translation is CASSYTAEGTNSPLHF.

This clonotype appeared many times. The chain couples TRBV6-5 to TRBJ1-5; 7 positions match TRBD1. CDR3 length equals 15 residues. From germline, CDR1 is MNHEY and CDR2 SVGAGI. Trimming at V came to 2 bases and at J to 4 bases, leaving 5 bases not matched to a gene. Written as DNA, the CDR3 is TGTGCCAGCAGTTACCGACAGGGCGTGAATCAGCCCCAGCATTTT. Translating gives CASSYRQGVNQPQHF.

This CDR3 is CASSPGLAGDDEQFF. CDR3 nucleotides: TGTGCCAGCAGCCCCGGACTAGCGGGAGATGATGAGCAGTTCTTC. The chain uses TRBV14 and TRBJ2-1, with 13 bases matching TRBD2. The CDR3 is 15 amino acids. J lost 8 bases, V lost 4 bases, and 5 bases had no gene match. CDR1 is SGHDN, CDR2 FVKESK, per germline.

This clonotype occurred a few times. The CDR3 here is CASSQEHTPFYGYTF. Here the CDR3 DNA reads TGTGCCAGCAGCCAAGAGCACACGCCGTTCTATGGCTACACCTTC. The J gene is TRBJ1-2, the V gene TRBV3-1; D call uncertain. Germline V lookup: CDR1 LGHDT, CDR2 YNNKEL (reference sequence). Trimming left V 0 bases short and J 4 bases short, with 12 bases between. CDR3 length: 15 residues.

This clonotype was detected ten times or more. It is likely a read error, because the conserved phenylalanine at the end of the CDR3 is missing. It is unclear where the CDR3 begins or ends on the DNA, so no DNA is shown, and the CDR3 is as TCRdb lists it. The chain uses TRBV14 and TRBJ2-1; the DNA was not used to check the table's D call, TRBD1. CDR1 and CDR2 from the germline V gene are SGHDN and FVKESK. The CDR3 length equals 13 residues, ends included. The chain's CDR3 is CASSQDRRGRPTT.

Ten or more counts support this clonotype. This chain connects TRBV6-1 to TRBJ2-7, with 9 bases identical to TRBD2. The CDR3 totals 15 residues. The trim removed 5 bases at V and 0 bases at J, leaving 5 bases unmatched. CDR1 MNHNS and CDR2 SASEGT come from the germline V gene. The CDR3 DNA reads as TGTGCCAGCAGTTATAGCGGGAGTCCCTCCTACGAGCAGTACTTC. This encodes CASSYSGSPSYEQYF.

This clonotype appeared a single time. Given a much more abundant clone one base away, this may be a read error. The V gene is TRBV12-5, the J gene TRBJ1-1; maybe TRBD1 (5 bases). Germline lookup yields CDR1 LGHNT and CDR2 FRNRAP. The CDR3 is made up of 14 amino acids. In DNA, the CDR3 is TGTGCTAGTGACCCGGGCGGGATGGACACTGAAGCTCTCTTT. As protein: CASDPGGMDTEALF.

The J gene is TRBJ1-1, the V gene TRBV12-3 or TRBV12-4, with 7 bases that match TRBD1. CDR3 length equals 14 residues. V shed 5 bases, J shed 6 bases, and the junction held 9 bases outside the gene matches. CDR3 region: CASSLSQGGSEAFF. CDR3 DNA sequence: TGTGCCAGCAGTCTCTCCCAGGGGGGCTCTGAAGCTTTCTTT.

This clonotype was seen at least ten times. The J gene is TRBJ2-2, the V gene TRBV27; D may be TRBD1 or TRBD2 (7 bases each). This CDR3 is built from 15 residues. CDR1 and CDR2 from the germline V gene are MNHEY and SMNVEV (reference sequence). V shed 4 bases and J shed 5 bases, with 14 bases lying between them. The CDR3 coding sequence is TGTGCCAGCAGTTGGTTGCAGGGGGGGACCGGGGAGCTGTTTTTT. It encodes CASSWLQGGTGELFF.

The chain is built from TRBV29-1 and TRBJ1-1; TRBD1 aligns across 7 bases. Per germline, CDR1 SQVTM and CDR2 ANQGSEA. This CDR3 is built from 13 residues. Trimming at V came to 6 bases and at J to 4 bases, leaving 8 bases not matched to a gene. This CDR3 reads CSVRQGIGTEAFF. The CDR3 DNA is TGCAGCGTCAGACAGGGTATCGGCACTGAAGCTTTCTTT.

Many counts were recorded for this clonotype. The chain carries TRBV28 and TRBJ2-7; TRBD1 might be the D (6 bases). Trimming shortened V by 7 bases and J by 5 bases, and 21 bases separated the two germline ends. The CDR3 runs to 15 residues. CDR1 and CDR2 (germline): MDHEN, SYDVKM. CDR3 nucleotide sequence: TGTGCCAGCAATTTGGTAAACAGGGCGGGTGACGAGCAGTACTTC. This codes for CASNLVNRAGDEQYF. The full variable domain, with the rest looked up from reference TRBV28 and TRBJ2-7, is DVKVTQSSRYLVKRTGEKVFLECVQDMDHENMFWYRQDPGLGLRLIYFSYDVKMKEKGDIPEGYSVSREKKERFSLILESASTNQTSMYLCASNLVNRAGDEQYFGPGTRLTVT.

In its sample, this clonotype was seen a few times. V and J are TRBV3-1 and TRBJ2-7; TRBD2 matches 7 bases. Germline assignment: CDR1 LGHDT and CDR2 YNNKEL (reference sequence). With 2 bases clipped from V and 3 bases from J, the junction kept 22 bases outside the gene matches. The CDR3 spans 20 residues. Here the CDR3 reads CASSQSPGGWGLLQDYEQYF. The CDR3 DNA follows: TGTGCCAGCAGCCAATCCCCCGGGGGGTGGGGCCTCCTACAGGACTACGAGCAGTACTTC.

This clonotype was found a few times. The chain employs TRBV6-4 and TRBJ1-1; a possible D gene is TRBD1 (5 bases). V lost 7 bases and J lost 7, with 19 bases in between. Germline-derived CDR1 and CDR2 are MRHNA and SNTAGT. The CDR3 runs to 14 residues. As DNA, the CDR3 is TGTGCCAGCACCATGTCTTTGGGGGGGGGTGAAGCTTTCTTT. It specifies CASTMSLGGGEAFF.

About this clonotype itself: Possible read error: a much larger clone is one base away. This likely comes from a read error, as the CDR3 has no conserved phenylalanine or tryptophan at its end. The chain is built from TRBV7-9 and TRBJ2-1; 8 positions match TRBD1. J was trimmed by 6 bases and V by 0 bases; bases with no gene match: 4. The CDR3 consists of 15 residues. Germline V lookup: CDR1 SEHNR, CDR2 FQNEAQ (reference sequence). The CDR3 DNA reads TGTGCCAGCAGCTTAGCCCCAGACAGGGGCAATGAGCAGTTCTTA. It is translated as CASSLAPDRGNEQFL.

The chain couples TRBV6-6 to TRBJ1-4; D gene unclear. Trimming took 0 bases from V and 3 from J, leaving 8 bases between them. This CDR3 contains 15 residues. Germline V gene sequence: CDR1 MNHNY, CDR2 SVGAGI (reference sequence). CDR3 residues: CASSYSQVANEKLFF. CDR3 in DNA: TGTGCCAGCAGTTACTCGCAGGTGGCTAATGAAAAACTGTTTTTT.

This clonotype has at least ten counts. The V gene is TRBV6-5, the J gene TRBJ2-1, with a weak D call TRBD2 (6 bases). From germline, CDR1 is MNHEY and CDR2 SVGAGI. This CDR3 spans 13 amino acids. V lost 2 bases to trimming and J lost 5 bases, with 7 bases between them. DNA of the CDR3: TGTGCCAGCAGTTACACTAGCAACAATGAGCAGTTCTTC. Its protein is CASSYTSNNEQFF.

In its sample, this clonotype was seen many times. The rearrangement joins TRBV7-9 to TRBJ1-4; D is ambiguous. Trimming took off 7 bases at V and 8 bases at J, with 11 bases between the two ends. The germline CDR1 and CDR2 sequences are SEHNR and FQNEAQ (reference sequence). CDR3 length: 12 residues. In DNA form, the CDR3 reads TGTGCCAGCACCGAGGGAGGAGAAAAACTGTTTTTT. It encodes CASTEGGEKLFF.

CDR3 residues: CAVGAMGTQYF. CDR3 DNA: TGTGCCGTAGGGGCCATGGGTACGCAGTATTTT. J is TRBJ2-3 and V is TRBV19; TRBD1 might be the D (5 bases). Germline assignment: CDR1 LNHDA and CDR2 SQIVND (reference sequence). This CDR3 region has 11 residues. Trimming cost V 11 bases and J 8 bases, with 14 bases left between them.